The clone carrying this TCR beta chain has just one count. Its antigen is not identified. The source of the sample is a study of vaccination and CD4 T cells after COVID-19. Study-level background: Six males and four females, two Hispanic, made up the convalescents. Once vaccinated, three convalescent patients provided samples at day 14 and again at days 161 to 241 post-vaccination. The study, taken as a whole, reports: Within convalescent individuals, 304 out of 307 vaccine-specific clones proved to be spike mono-reactive.

The Oncomine TCR Beta short-read assay was applied to DNA of cultured CD4+ T cells. MiXCR, applied by TCRdb to the PCR reads, yields one record per CDR3 protein. The sample consists of 18,000 or so distinct CDR3 sequences, over 50% of them appearing once. Time point given: late sampling 161 to 241 days after vaccination in three convalescent patients. Treatment: roughly ten-day PBMC culture with coronavirus spike peptide pools or control peptides (ViraFEST assay). V was shortened by 5 bases and J by 10 bases, with 30 bases between the two germline ends. The CDR3 has 18 amino acids. The germline V gene has CDR1 MGHDK and CDR2 SYGVNS.

This sequence originates from a human donor who had recovered from COVID-19. Sample: CD4+ T cells from blood, cultured in vitro, taken about 7 months after SARS-CoV-2 vaccination. This rearrangement joins TRBV25-1 to TRBJ2-1; the D gene is possibly TRBD1 (6 bases). Here the CDR3 reads CASSSAPGSGQGSLEQFF. The CDR3 DNA sequence: TGTGCCAGCAGTAGTGCCCCCGGTTCGGGACAAGGGTCATTAGAGCAGTTCTTC.